Listed below are T cell receptor beta chains from one sample, sequenced in a study of technical replicates of blood from a few donors. Sequencing used immunoSEQ multiplex PCR; TCRdb keeps in-frame clones, though not all of them. Of some 74,000 clones listed, 95% to 98% are singletons. Sequenced input: T cells isolated from PBMCs. The receptors stem from a human donor in good health. Both conserved end residues are part of each CDR3.

v_call: TRBV5-8
j_call: TRBJ2-1
cdr3_aa: CASSFSGRASYNEQFF

v_call: TRBV7-9
j_call: TRBJ1-2
cdr3_aa: CASSLSQGWGYTF

v_call: TRBV21-1
j_call: TRBJ2-7
cdr3_aa: CASSNPSRVTYEQYF

v_call: TRBV7-9
j_call: TRBJ2-1
cdr3_aa: CASSLQGQGWKNEQFF

v_call: TRBV11-2
j_call: TRBJ2-3
cdr3_aa: CASSLDGWASGTDTQYF

v_call: TRBV19
j_call: TRBJ1-5
cdr3_aa: CASSTRVVEPQHF

v_call: TRBV28
j_call: TRBJ1-1
cdr3_aa: CASRLNGRAEAFF

v_call: TRBV27
j_call: TRBJ1-1
cdr3_aa: CASSSTENTEAFF

v_call: TRBV19
j_call: TRBJ2-1
cdr3_aa: CASSTLLASSYNEQFF

v_call: TRBV30
j_call: TRBJ1-1
cdr3_aa: CAWSVRGGTEAFF

v_call: TRBV5-1
j_call: TRBJ2-7
cdr3_aa: CASSLAGLAAYEQYF

v_call: TRBV2
j_call: TRBJ2-6
cdr3_aa: CASSSMSSGANVLTF

v_call: TRBV6-6
j_call: TRBJ2-1
cdr3_aa: CASSYSMGGHYNEQFF

v_call: TRBV6-5
j_call: TRBJ1-1
cdr3_aa: CASRGGVMNTEAFF

v_call: TRBV11-3
j_call: TRBJ2-3
cdr3_aa: CASSLDPRQGATDTQYF

v_call: TRBV11-2
j_call: TRBJ2-3
cdr3_aa: CASSLGMGGSGTDTQYF

v_call: TRBV6-4
j_call: TRBJ2-3
cdr3_aa: CASSDSKVDSSTDTQYF

v_call: TRBV21-1
j_call: TRBJ2-3
cdr3_aa: CASTRGLADTQYF

v_call: TRBV6-6
j_call: TRBJ2-5
cdr3_aa: CASSYLSTQETQYF

v_call: TRBV28
j_call: TRBJ1-3
cdr3_aa: CASSTLPISGNTIYF

v_call: TRBV7-2
j_call: TRBJ2-2
cdr3_aa: CASSSPREAGELFF

v_call: TRBV30
j_call: TRBJ2-1
cdr3_aa: CAWSGLAPSSYNEQFF